The 25 T cell receptor beta chains presented below share a single source sample, sequenced in a study of shared clonotypes between healthy human individuals. This table comes from immunoSEQ multiplex PCR, and its TCRdb copy is limited to in-frame clones, with some not included. Among about half a million clones listed, roughly 83% were seen once. The sample comprised PBMCs. The receptors were gathered from a woman aged 40 to 50 in good health. Some clones in this sample may be carry-over from other donors' samples.

This chain links TRBV7-2 with TRBJ2-6; D is perhaps TRBD1 (6 bases). V was trimmed by 5 bases and J by 4 bases, leaving 12 bases between them. Germline loops: CDR1 SGHTA, CDR2 FQGNSA. This CDR3 contains 15 residues. In DNA, the CDR3 is TGTGCCAGCAGCCCAGGGGTGCCCGGGGCCAACGTCCTGACTTTC. The encoded protein is CASSPGVPGANVLTF.

This clone was recorded at least ten times. The chain has TRBV28 and TRBJ2-7, with 12 bases that match TRBD2. With V trimmed by 5 bases and J by 5 bases, 16 bases remained unmatched. The CDR3 is 18 residues long. Germline CDR1 MDHEN, CDR2 SYDVKM. CDR3 loop: CASSLRPSGRGRHNEQYF. The CDR3, as DNA: TGTGCCAGCAGTCTTCGACCTAGCGGGAGGGGACGACATAACGAGCAGTACTTC.

The chain recombines TRBV25-1 with TRBJ1-5; D gene unclear. The CDR3 length is 12 residues. In germline, CDR1 is MGHDK, CDR2 SYGVNS. Trimming shortened V by 0 bases and J by 6 bases, and 3 bases separated the two germline ends. CDR3 sequence (DNA): TGTGCCAGCAGTGAATATGGTCAGCCCCAGCATTTT. Protein sequence: CASSEYGQPQHF. Full variable domain (missing parts from reference TRBV25-1 and TRBJ1-5): EADIYQTPRYLVIGTGKKITLECSQTMGHDKMYWYQQDPGMELHLIHYSYGVNSTEKGDLSSESTVSRIRTEHFPLTLESARPSHTSQYLCASSEYGQPQHFGDGTRLSIL.

This clone was counted a single time. The sample has other DNA sequences that encode this CDR3 too. This chain joins TRBV18 and TRBJ2-7, with 10 bases matching TRBD1. J was trimmed by 4 bases and V by 3 bases; bases with no gene match: 6. The germline gives CDR1 KGHSH, CDR2 LQKENI. The CDR3 consists of 15 residues. The CDR3 sequence is CASSPGQGGSYEQYF. CDR3 bases: TGTGCCAGCTCACCCGGACAGGGGGGTTCATACGAGCAGTACTTC.

This clone was recorded once. The chain has TRBV5-6 and TRBJ1-1; weak D call: TRBD1 (6 bases). Trimming cost V 3 bases and J 0 bases, with 12 bases left between them. The germline V gene has CDR1 SGHDT and CDR2 YYEEEE. The CDR3 extends over 15 amino acids. For the CDR3, the DNA is TGTGCCAGCAGCTGGGGGCGACACATGAACACTGAAGCTTTCTTT. Residues: CASSWGRHMNTEAFF. The full variable domain, rest sourced from reference TRBV5-6 and TRBJ1-1, is DAGVTQSPTHLIKTRGQQVTLRCSPKSGHDTVSWYQQALGQGPQFIFQYYEEEERQRGNFPDRFSGHQFPNYSSELNVNALLLGDSALYLCASSWGRHMNTEAFFGQGTRLTVV.

Points on this clone: Other DNA sequences in the same sample also yield this CDR3. The chain combines TRBV19 with TRBJ1-3; no definite D call. V was cut by 0 bases and J by 2 bases, with 8 bases left in between. Germline CDR1 LNHDA, CDR2 SQIVND (reference sequence). The CDR3 consists of 15 residues. CDR3 nucleotide sequence: TGTGCCAGTAGTATAGATCGGGGAACTGGAAACACCATATATTTT. Its protein product is CASSIDRGTGNTIYF.

V gene TRBV28 combines with J gene TRBJ1-1; D gene unclear. In germline, CDR1 is MDHEN, CDR2 SYDVKM. Trimming stripped 6 bases from V and 1 base from J, with 12 bases between. The CDR3 sequence is 14 residues long. The CDR3 sequence: CASRRPSANTEAFF. The CDR3 DNA reads as TGTGCCAGCAGGCGCCCGAGTGCGAACACTGAAGCTTTCTTT. The entire variable domain, with the rest obtained from reference TRBV28 and TRBJ1-1, is as follows: DVKVTQSSRYLVKRTGEKVFLECVQDMDHENMFWYRQDPGLGLRLIYFSYDVKMKEKGDIPEGYSVSREKKERFSLILESASTNQTSMYLCASRRPSANTEAFFGQGTRLTVV.

This clone has a single count. The rearrangement joins TRBV9 to TRBJ2-7; D ambiguous. V was cut by 0 bases and J by 3 bases, with 10 bases left in between. In germline, CDR1 is SGDLS, CDR2 YYNGEE. CDR3 length: 14 residues. For the CDR3, the DNA is TGTGCCAGCAGCGTAGCGGCTTTGGGCTACGAGCAGTACTTC. Amino acid sequence: CASSVAALGYEQYF.

J is TRBJ2-2 and V is TRBV5-4, with D possibly being TRBD1 or TRBD2 (5 bases each). From germline, CDR1 is SGHNT and CDR2 YYREEE (reference sequence). V was shortened by 5 bases and J by 2 bases, with 13 bases between the two germline ends. This CDR3 contains 15 residues. The CDR3 region has the DNA TGTGCCAGCAGTCTGGGGGTCAGAAACACCGGGGAGCTGTTTTTT. It codes for CASSLGVRNTGELFF.

This clone showed up just once. This rearrangement joins TRBV28 to TRBJ2-1; the D is unclear. Deletions cut 6 bases from V and 3 bases from J, with 12 bases between. CDR3 size: 14 residues. Germline V lookup: CDR1 MDHEN, CDR2 SYDVKM. In DNA, the CDR3 is TGTGCCAGCAGACCACTCGATGGCTACAATGAGCAGTTCTTC. Protein sequence: CASRPLDGYNEQFF.

The table lists this clone with a few counts. The chain has TRBV30 and TRBJ1-5, with D possibly matching TRBD1 (5 bases). This CDR3 spans 16 amino acids. Germline V gene sequence: CDR1 GTSNPN, CDR2 SVGIG (reference sequence). V lost 3 bases and J 3 bases, leaving 18 bases between the germline ends. CDR3 sequence reads: CAWSAGPGQANQPQHF. The CDR3 DNA reads as TGTGCCTGGAGCGCCGGACCCGGACAAGCCAATCAGCCCCAGCATTTT.

V and J are TRBV19 and TRBJ1-2; 10 nucleotides agree with TRBD1. Germline V gene data show CDR1 as LNHDA and CDR2 as SQIVND (reference sequence). The CDR3 sequence is 19 residues long. Trimming removed 1 base from V and 4 bases from J; junction bases left unmatched: 15. CDR3 bases: TGTGCCAGTAGTATAGTAAGGAGTGGGACAGGGGCGGCTGCCTATGGCTACACCTTC. Protein: CASSIVRSGTGAAAYGYTF.

This clone is a singleton in its sample. The V call is TRBV2, the J call TRBJ1-2; 9 nucleotides align to TRBD1. Germline V lookup: CDR1 SNHLY, CDR2 FYNNEI. With 7 bases clipped from V and 8 bases from J, the junction kept 5 bases outside the gene matches. The CDR3 is 12 residues long. The CDR3 loop reads CASTGTGLGYTF. The CDR3 DNA reads as TGTGCCAGCACTGGGACAGGGTTGGGCTACACCTTC.

The sample holds a few counts of this clone. The rearrangement uses TRBV5-1 and TRBJ1-2; 9 bases are a match to TRBD1. V shed 1 base, J shed 5 bases, and the junction held 9 bases outside the gene matches. CDR1 is SGHRS, CDR2 YFSETQ, per germline. This CDR3 contains 16 residues. DNA of the CDR3: TGCGCCAGCAGCTTGAACTCGGACAGGGGAGGGTATGGCTACACCTTC. It codes for CASSLNSDRGGYGYTF.

The chain combines TRBV7-3 with TRBJ2-7; the D gene could be TRBD1 or TRBD2 (7 bases each). The germline V and J ends were trimmed by 5 bases and 0 bases, with 17 bases remaining between them. CDR3 size: 16 residues. Germline CDR1 SGHTA, CDR2 FQGTGA. Written as DNA, the CDR3 is TGTGCCAGCAGCCCTTCGGGGGGACAGAGCTCCTACGAGCAGTACTTC. Its protein product is CASSPSGGQSSYEQYF.

J is TRBJ2-3 and V is TRBV18, with 9 bases fitting TRBD2. In germline, CDR1 is KGHSH, CDR2 LQKENI. The CDR3 sequence is 18 residues long. With V trimmed by 3 bases and J by 0 bases, 10 bases remained unmatched. This CDR3 reads CASSPGLAYKGSTDTQYF. CDR3 DNA: TGTGCCAGCTCACCTGGACTAGCGTACAAGGGGAGCACAGATACGCAGTATTTT.

V usage is TRBV2 and J usage is TRBJ1-2; TRBD1 matches 10 bases. Losses at the gene ends were 8 bases for V and 4 bases for J; bases not matched to a gene: 1. This CDR3 is built from 12 residues. Germline CDR1 reads SNHLY; CDR2 reads FYNNEI. CDR3 residues: CASDRGLYGYTF. The CDR3 region has the DNA TGTGCCAGCGACAGGGGGCTCTATGGCTACACCTTC.

The chain uses TRBV7-2 and TRBJ2-3; 8 bases line up with TRBD2. The germline CDR1 and CDR2 sequences are SGHTA and FQGNSA. CDR3 length equals 15 residues. The V segment lost 0 bases and the J segment 6 bases; nucleotides outside the gene matches: 5. CDR3 bases: TGTGCCAGCAGCTTAGCTAGCGGGACGCTCGATACGCAGTATTTT. This gives the protein CASSLASGTLDTQYF.

The CDR3 loop is CASSSSPSPGQGAFYEQYF. Here the CDR3 DNA reads TGCGCCAGCAGCTCCAGCCCTTCCCCGGGACAGGGGGCATTCTACGAGCAGTACTTC. The V and J genes are TRBV5-1 and TRBJ2-7, with TRBD1 matching 12 bases. The V gene end was trimmed by 3 bases and the J gene end by 3 bases; junction bases not matched to a gene: 16. This CDR3 has 19 residues. Germline V lookup: CDR1 SGHRS, CDR2 YFSETQ. Based on the CDR3 plus reference TRBV5-1 and TRBJ2-7, the full variable domain is KAGVTQTPRYLIKTRGQQVTLSCSPISGHRSVSWYQQTPGQGLQFLFEYFSETQRNKGNFPGRFSGRQFSNSRSEMNVSTLELGDSALYLCASSSSPSPGQGAFYEQYFGPGTRLTVT.

This rearrangement joins TRBV27 to TRBJ1-2; D is unresolved. Germline V gives CDR1 MNHEY, CDR2 SMNVEV (reference sequence). The V and J ends lost 6 bases and 5 bases respectively, with 13 bases between them. CDR3 size: 13 residues. CDR3 in amino acids: CASRTPLSYGYTF. CDR3 coding DNA: TGTGCCAGCAGGACCCCTTTGTCGTATGGCTACACCTTC.

The genes are TRBV7-9 and TRBJ2-3, with TRBD1 identical over 9 bases. Losses at the gene ends were 3 bases for V and 1 base for J; bases not matched to a gene: 8. Germline CDR1 and CDR2: SEHNR and FQNEAQ (reference sequence). This CDR3 has 17 residues. For the CDR3, the DNA is TGTGCCAGCAGCTTGTCAAACAGGGGGCGAGGCACAGATACGCAGTATTTT. Protein: CASSLSNRGRGTDTQYF.

V is TRBV7-2 and J is TRBJ1-6; 8 bases match TRBD1. The V gene's germline CDR1 is SGHTA and CDR2 FQGNSA. This CDR3 spans 14 amino acids. The trim removed 4 bases at V and 7 bases at J, leaving 3 bases unmatched. CDR3 in DNA: TGTGCCAGCAGCTGGACAGGGTCGAATTCACCCCTCCACTTT. Translating it yields CASSWTGSNSPLHF.

The chain recombines TRBV11-2 with TRBJ2-7; D is perhaps TRBD1 or TRBD2 (5 bases each). This CDR3 is built from 15 residues. Trimming pared 4 bases from V and 2 bases from J, leaving 15 bases between. Germline V gene sequence: CDR1 SGHAT, CDR2 FQNNGV. The CDR3 sequence is CASSWDVQGPYEQYF. CDR3 DNA sequence: TGTGCCAGCAGCTGGGACGTTCAGGGACCCTACGAGCAGTACTTC.

This clone was detected a few times. The J gene is TRBJ2-1, the V gene TRBV7-9, with 14 bases aligning to TRBD2. The CDR3 has 14 amino acids. The V gene's germline CDR1 is SEHNR and CDR2 FQNEAQ (reference sequence). Trimming cost V 5 bases and J 12 bases; bases outside gene matches: 6. This CDR3 is CASSAGLAGVWQFF. CDR3 in DNA: TGTGCCAGCAGCGCGGGACTAGCGGGAGTATGGCAGTTCTTC.

To note about this clone: The junction does not match germline at one end; this may be a read error. V gene TRBV9 combines with J gene TRBJ1-2; D ambiguous. CDR1 and CDR2 (germline): SGDLS, YYNGEE. The CDR3 loop spans 11 amino acids. The CDR3 region is CASSVLYDYTF. CDR3 sequence (DNA): TGTGCCAGCAGCGTCCTATATGACTACACCTTC.